This record concerns one T cell receptor (beta chain) sequence. Its target is not known. This sample stems from a study of cytomegalovirus exposure and HLA in healthy donors. Study-wide points: Despite most TCR sequences being rare, some public TCRs occurred in many donors. Later, an analysis found that common viral pathogens appeared to be linked with several of the most significant clusters. The Asian-associated ancestry cluster reportedly had fewer N-insertions than the roughly 700-donor mean in a later analysis. The sole available immune exposure information was CMV serostatus.

13 Jbeta primers and 60 Vbeta primers were used for the PCR. Produced via immunoSEQ multiplex PCR; TCRdb's table is partial and in-frame only. The data contain about 120,000 clones, 77% of them singletons. The CDR3 length is 16 residues. V shed 3 bases and J 1 base; nucleotides not matched to a gene: 1. Germline CDR1 is SGHVS and CDR2 is FNYEAQ. Source material: PBMCs. The V gene is TRBV7-6, the J gene TRBJ2-7; 15 nucleotides align to TRBD2. This clonotype was sampled from a man aged 18 to 35 in good health and CMV-seropositive. This chain's CDR3 is CASSLGLAGGSYEQYF. CDR3 bases: TGTGCCAGCAGCTTGGGACTAGCGGGAGGATCCTACGAGCAGTACTTC.